A selection of T cell receptor beta chains follows, all from one sample in a study of identifying expanded T cells in peripheral blood. Method: immunoSEQ multiplex PCR; TCRdb's copy keeps in-frame clones and lacks some. The sample gives approximately 85,000 clones, around nine tenths of which show up once; 19% is in the top ten. Specimen: blood. The receptors here all came from a person aged 18-69 years in good health. CDR3s include the opening cysteine and the closing phenylalanine or tryptophan. D genes are given only for firm matches.

cdr3_nt	cdr3_aa	cdr3_length	d_call	j_call	v_call
TGTGCCAGCAGTCCGACAGGAAACTCTGGAAACACCATATATTTT	CASSPTGNSGNTIYF	15	.	TRBJ1-3	TRBV7-2
TGTGCTAGTGGTTTAGCAGGGAACCAGCCCCAGCATTTT	CASGLAGNQPQHF	13	.	TRBJ1-5	TRBV12-5
TGTGCCAGCAGACGCCAGCACGGACAGGGGTGGAGGACCTTC	CASRRQHGQGWRTF	14	TRBD1	TRBJ1-2	TRBV28
TGTGCCAGCAGCCATTCGGCAGGGGGCCCCGATGAGCAGTTCTTC	CASSHSAGGPDEQFF	15	TRBD1	TRBJ2-1	TRBV9
TGTGCCAGCAGCTTGAGGGGCAGGGCATGGACTGAAGCTTTCTTT	CASSLRGRAWTEAFF	15	.	TRBJ1-1	TRBV7-2
TGTGCCATCAGTGAGTCCCCTTTCCCGGGACCCTTTACTCCCATGAACACTGAAGCTTTCTTT	CAISESPFPGPFTPMNTEAFF	21	.	TRBJ1-1	TRBV10-3
TGTGCCAGCAGTCTAACCATGGGTTCACCCCTCCACTTT	CASSLTMGSPLHF	13	.	TRBJ1-6	TRBV7-2
TGTGCCAGCAGCAAAGTTGGACTAGCACGTACGCAGTATTTT	CASSKVGLARTQYF	14	.	TRBJ2-3	TRBV21-1
TGTGCCAGCAGCCCCCTTGGGGCCTTCAATGAGCAGTTCTTC	CASSPLGAFNEQFF	14	.	TRBJ2-1	TRBV13
TGCGCCAGCAGCCAAGACCTACGGACAAGTTGGGAGACCCAGTACTTC	CASSQDLRTSWETQYF	16	.	TRBJ2-5	TRBV4-1